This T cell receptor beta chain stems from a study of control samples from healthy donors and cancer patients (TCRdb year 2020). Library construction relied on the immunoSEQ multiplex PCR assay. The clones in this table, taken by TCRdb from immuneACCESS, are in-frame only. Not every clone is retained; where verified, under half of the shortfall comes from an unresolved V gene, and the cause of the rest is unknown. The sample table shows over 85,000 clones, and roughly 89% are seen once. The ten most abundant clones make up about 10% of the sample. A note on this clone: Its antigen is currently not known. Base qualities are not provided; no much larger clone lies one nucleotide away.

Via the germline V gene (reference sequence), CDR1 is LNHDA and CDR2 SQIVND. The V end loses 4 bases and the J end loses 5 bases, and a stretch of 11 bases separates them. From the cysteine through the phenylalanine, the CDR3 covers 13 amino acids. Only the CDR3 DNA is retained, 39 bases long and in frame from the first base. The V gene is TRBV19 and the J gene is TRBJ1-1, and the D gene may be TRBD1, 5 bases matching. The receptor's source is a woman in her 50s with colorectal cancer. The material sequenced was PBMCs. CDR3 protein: CASSNNGATEAFF. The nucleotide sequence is TGTGCCAGTAGTAATAATGGGGCAACTGAAGCTTTCTTT.